The 2 T cell receptor beta chains below all came from one sample that was sequenced in a study of CD8+CD57+ T cells in acquired aplastic anemia (dated by TCRdb to 2017 to 2018). This sample was sequenced with an Illumina HiSeq 2000. Genomic DNA was used as template for profiling of TCR beta VDJ combinations and CDR3 sequences. TCRdb reworked the public reads: Q25 trimming with fastp, MiXCR clone assembly, productive beta chains retained. Every distinct CDR3 protein forms one entry, paired with its most common genes and DNA. In all, the sample holds a few hundred thousand distinct CDR3 sequences, and 34% of those were seen once. Roughly 1.1% of the sample is held by the ten biggest clonotypes. The specimen sequenced was sorted CD4+, CD8+, or CD8+CD57+ T cells (not recorded which) from PBMCs. The source is a human donor in good health, serving as a control.

In its sample, this clonotype was seen many times. The chain joins TRBV7-9 to TRBJ1-1; D may be TRBD1 (5 bases). This CDR3 region has 12 residues. Germline lookup yields CDR1 SEHNR and CDR2 FQNEAQ (reference sequence). V was pared by 3 bases and J by 7 bases, with 9 bases between. The CDR3 region is CASSFAQGEAFF. The CDR3 DNA is TGTGCCAGCAGCTTCGCTCAGGGTGAAGCTTTCTTT. Drawing the rest from reference TRBV7-9 and TRBJ1-1, the complete variable domain is DTGVSQNPRHKITKRGQNVTFRCDPISEHNRLYWYRQTLGQGPEFLTYFQNEAQLEKSRLLSDRFSAERPKGSFSTLEIQRTEQGDSAMYLCASSFAQGEAFFGQGTRLTVV.

This rearrangement joins TRBV7-9 to TRBJ2-7; TRBD2 might be the D (6 bases). The CDR3 sequence is 13 residues long. Germline CDR1 SEHNR, CDR2 FQNEAQ (reference sequence). Trimming shortened V by 5 bases and J by 6 bases, and 14 bases separated the two germline ends. CDR3: CASSTGLSREQYF. Here the CDR3 DNA reads TGTGCCAGCAGCACGGGACTGTCCCGCGAGCAGTACTTC.